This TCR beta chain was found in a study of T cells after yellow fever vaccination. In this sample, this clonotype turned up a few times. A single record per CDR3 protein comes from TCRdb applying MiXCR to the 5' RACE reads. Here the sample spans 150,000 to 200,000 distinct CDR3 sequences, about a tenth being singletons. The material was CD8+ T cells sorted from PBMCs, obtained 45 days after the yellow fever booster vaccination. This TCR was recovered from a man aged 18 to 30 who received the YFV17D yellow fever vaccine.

The CDR3 bases are TGCAGCGCGAGCGGGGAGAACACCGGGGAGCTGTTTTTT. Translation: CSASGENTGELFF. The chain employs TRBV29-1 and TRBJ2-2; TRBD2 agrees at 7 bases. J was trimmed by 1 base and V by 7 bases; bases with no gene match: 3. CDR1 and CDR2 from the germline V gene are SQVTM and ANQGSEA. The CDR3 extends over 13 amino acids.